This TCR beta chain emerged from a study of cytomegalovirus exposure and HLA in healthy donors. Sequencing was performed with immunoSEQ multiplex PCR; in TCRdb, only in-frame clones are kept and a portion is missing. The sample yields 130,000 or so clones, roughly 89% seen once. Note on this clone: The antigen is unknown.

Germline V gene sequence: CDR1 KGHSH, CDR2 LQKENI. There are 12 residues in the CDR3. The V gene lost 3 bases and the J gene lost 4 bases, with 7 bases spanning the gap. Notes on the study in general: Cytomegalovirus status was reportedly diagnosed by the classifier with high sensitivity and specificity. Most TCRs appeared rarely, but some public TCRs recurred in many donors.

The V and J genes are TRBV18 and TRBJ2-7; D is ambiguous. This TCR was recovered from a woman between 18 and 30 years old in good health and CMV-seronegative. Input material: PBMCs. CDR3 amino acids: CASSPDTYEQYF. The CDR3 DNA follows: TGTGCCAGCTCACCTGACACGTACGAGCAGTACTTC.